This T cell receptor beta chain is from a study of liver allograft versus peripheral blood T cells. Study background: Comparative analysis was performed on T cell receptor repertoires from transplanted livers and from recipients' peripheral blood.

This clonotype is categorized as medium-sized. The target antigen is unknown. In TCRdb, the reads were re-called with MiXCR into one record per CDR3 protein. Among 8,500 to 9,500 distinct CDR3 sequences listed, 20% were seen once. Study findings and constraints: As reported, T cell receptor repertoires inside liver allografts differed from those present in peripheral blood.

The CDR3 totals 13 residues. Trimming took off 3 bases at V and 1 base at J, with 6 bases between the two ends. Germline assignment: CDR1 LNHNV and CDR2 YYDKDF (reference sequence). The chain carries TRBV15 and TRBJ2-5; D is perhaps TRBD1 (6 bases). The source is a human patient who had a liver transplant. Some T cells could come from the graft donor. DNA of the CDR3: TGTGCCACCAGCAGGGACAGCCAAGAGACCCAGTACTTC. As protein: CATSRDSQETQYF.